These T cell receptor beta chains were read from a single sample in a study of T cell responses to AZD1222 COVID-19 vaccine. TCRdb's copy holds only in-frame clones and misses some; the assay was immunoSEQ multiplex PCR. The table includes 150,000 to 180,000 clones, around 90% detected once. This specimen was peripheral blood, taken on day 0 of AZD1222 vaccination. These receptors came from an adult in good health. CDR3s include the opening cysteine and the closing phenylalanine or tryptophan. The order of the fields is D gene, V gene, clone size, J gene, CDR3 DNA, CDR3 protein. D genes are given only for firm matches. Clone sizes are given selectively: once, few, many, or a class where the clone is expanded.

TRBD1,TRBV6-8,few,TRBJ2-7,TGTGCCGCGGCGGGACAGGGAATCTACGAGCAGTACTTC,CAAAGQGIYEQYF
-,TRBV6-2/TRBV6-3,-,TRBJ1-2,TGTGCCAGCAGTAGGGGGTACGGCTACACCTTC,CASSRGYGYTF
TRBD1,TRBV5-5,-,TRBJ2-2,TGTGCCAGCAGCTGGGACAGGCCGGCCGGGGAGCTGTTTTTT,CASSWDRPAGELFF
-,TRBV28,once,TRBJ1-1,TGTGCCAGCACCCCCACCCGGGACACCCCTGAAGCTTTCTTT,CASTPTRDTPEAFF
-,TRBV7-2,-,TRBJ2-1,TGTGCCAGCAGCTTAGACCAAAGCTCCTACAATGAGCAGTTCTTC,CASSLDQSSYNEQFF
TRBD1,TRBV5-8,few,TRBJ1-5,TGTGCCAGCAGCTTGGCCGGGGGACAGGGTCAAAATCAGCCCCAGCATTTT,CASSLAGGQGQNQPQHF
TRBD1,TRBV18,-,TRBJ2-1,TGTGCCAGCACGACCGGGACAGGGTCCAATGAGCAGTTCTTC,CASTTGTGSNEQFF
-,TRBV7-2,-,TRBJ1-6,TGTGCCAGCAGCTTAGAGGCTTTCTCCTATAATTCACCCCTCCACTTT,CASSLEAFSYNSPLHF
-,TRBV9,-,TRBJ1-1,TGTGCCAGCAGCGCCGGGTGGGGGAACACTGAAGCTTTCTTT,CASSAGWGNTEAFF
-,TRBV6-5,-,TRBJ2-1,TGTGCCAGCAGTTCGGGACCCGCGGGCTCCAATGAGCAGTTCTTC,CASSSGPAGSNEQFF
-,TRBV5-8,once,TRBJ2-5,TGTGCCAGCAGCTTCCAGGGGGGATACTTC,CASSFQGGYF